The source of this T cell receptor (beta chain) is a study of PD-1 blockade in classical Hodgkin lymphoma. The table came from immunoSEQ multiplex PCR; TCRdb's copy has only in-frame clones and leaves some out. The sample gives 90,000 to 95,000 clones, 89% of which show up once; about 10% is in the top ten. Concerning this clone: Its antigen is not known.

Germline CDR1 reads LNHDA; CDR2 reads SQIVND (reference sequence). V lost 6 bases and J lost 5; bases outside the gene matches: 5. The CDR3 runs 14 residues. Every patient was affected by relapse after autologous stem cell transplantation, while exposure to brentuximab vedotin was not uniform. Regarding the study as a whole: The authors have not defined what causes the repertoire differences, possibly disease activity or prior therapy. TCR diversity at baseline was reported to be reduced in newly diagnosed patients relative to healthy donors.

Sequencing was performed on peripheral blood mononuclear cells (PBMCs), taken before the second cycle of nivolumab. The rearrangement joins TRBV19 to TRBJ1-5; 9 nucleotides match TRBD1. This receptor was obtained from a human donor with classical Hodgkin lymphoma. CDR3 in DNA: TGTGCCAGTAGCCCGACAGGGGGAGATCAGCCCCAGCATTTT. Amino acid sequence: CASSPTGGDQPQHF. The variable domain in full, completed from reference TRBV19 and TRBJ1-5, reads DGGITQSPKYLFRKEGQNVTLSCEQNLNHDAMYWYRQDPGQGLRLIYYSQIVNDFQKGDIAEGYSVSREKKESFPLTVTSAQKNPTAFYLCASSPTGGDQPQHFGDGTRLSIL.